This section outlines one TCR beta chain sequence together with its context. V dropped 6 bases and J dropped 9; count of bases not matched to a gene: 4. The CDR3 is made up of 13 amino acids. The germline CDR1 and CDR2 sequences are MNHEY and SVGAGI. During active infection, Seattle patients enrolled and were then monitored through disease. The data were taken from a study of blood T cell repertoires in COVID-19. Turning to the study itself: Researchers got acute and convalescent COVID-19 samples from the United States, Italy and Spain. PBMCs, B-cell-depleted T cells, or T cells were the source of the cDNA or gDNA that made up the material.

Per the original data handling: Estimation of nucleated cell counts was performed using reference gene primer amplification. Sequenced by immunoSEQ multiplex PCR; TCRdb stores in-frame clones only, minus some. That table is the source of V, J and clone size, and D and trimming were worked out from the DNA. The sample has 200,000 to 250,000 clones, around 89% seen once. The sample taken for sequencing was peripheral blood. The chain links TRBV6-5 to TRBJ1-6, with TRBD1 matching over 8 bases. The source of this sequence is a woman in her thirties with COVID-19, enrolled during active disease. CDR3 region: CASRGTGGSPLHF. CDR3 nucleotide sequence: TGTGCCAGCAGAGGGACAGGAGGTTCACCCCTCCACTTT.